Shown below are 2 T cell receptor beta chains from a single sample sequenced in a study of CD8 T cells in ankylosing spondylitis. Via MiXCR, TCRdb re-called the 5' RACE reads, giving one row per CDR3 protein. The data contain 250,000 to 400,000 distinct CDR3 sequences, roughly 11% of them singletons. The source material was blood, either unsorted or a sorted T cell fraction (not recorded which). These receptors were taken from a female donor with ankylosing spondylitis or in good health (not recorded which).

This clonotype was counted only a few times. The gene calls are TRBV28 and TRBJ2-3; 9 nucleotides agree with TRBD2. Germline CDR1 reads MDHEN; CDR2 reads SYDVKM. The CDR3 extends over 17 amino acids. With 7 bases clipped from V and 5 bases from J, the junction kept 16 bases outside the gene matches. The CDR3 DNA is TGTGCCAGCACCAGGGTTGCTAGCGGGATCAGGATAGATACGCAGTATTTT. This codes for CASTRVASGIRIDTQYF.

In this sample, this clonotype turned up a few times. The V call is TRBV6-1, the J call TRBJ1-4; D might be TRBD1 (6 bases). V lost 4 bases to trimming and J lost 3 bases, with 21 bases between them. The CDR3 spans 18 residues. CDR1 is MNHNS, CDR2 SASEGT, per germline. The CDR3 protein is CASSATGNPRGSNEKLFF. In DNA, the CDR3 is TGTGCCAGCAGTGCCACCGGGAACCCGAGGGGGTCTAATGAAAAACTGTTTTTT.